One and the same sample provided the 28 T cell receptor beta chains below, sequenced in a study of Ad26.COV2.S vaccination and SARS-CoV-2 variants. Treatment reported: about 20 received Ad26.COV2.S at low or high dose, single or two shots; a few received placebo; per-sample allocation not given. Sampling took place 63 days after the first vaccine or placebo injection. Using immunoSEQ multiplex PCR, the repertoire was profiled, and TCRdb retains in-frame clones only, with some absent. The table includes roughly 680,000 clones, around 89% detected once. The source material was peripheral blood, sampled in a trial of Ad26.COV2.S vaccine versus placebo. The receptors were sampled from a person aged 18-60 years who received the Ad26.COV2.S COVID-19 vaccine or a placebo.

The rearrangement joins TRBV12-5 to TRBJ2-1; D is unresolved. In germline, CDR1 is LGHNT, CDR2 FRNRAP. V lost 2 bases and J lost 7, with 18 bases in between. CDR3 size: 16 residues. CDR3 sequence: CASGLPPASYRNEQFF. CDR3 in DNA: TGTGCTAGTGGTTTGCCCCCCGCGAGCTATCGTAATGAGCAGTTCTTC.

V and J are TRBV5-6 and TRBJ1-2; D remains ambiguous. V lost 0 bases to trimming and J lost 8 bases, with 17 bases between them. Germline lookup yields CDR1 SGHDT and CDR2 YYEEEE. The CDR3 is 15 amino acids. Here the CDR3 reads CASSLVGESRVGYTF. The CDR3 region has the DNA TGTGCCAGCAGCTTGGTCGGGGAGTCAAGGGTAGGCTACACCTTC.

The chain combines TRBV27 with TRBJ1-6; D remains ambiguous. Looked up from germline, CDR1 is MNHEY and CDR2 is SMNVEV (reference sequence). V dropped 3 bases and J dropped 9 bases, with 6 bases sitting between them. CDR3 size: 12 residues. The CDR3 here is CASSFLFSPLHF. CDR3 DNA: TGTGCCAGCAGTTTTTTGTTTTCACCCCTCCACTTT.

The V gene is TRBV6-5, the J gene TRBJ2-2; perhaps TRBD1 as D (5 bases). The CDR3 contains 15 residues. CDR1 and CDR2 from the germline V gene are MNHEY and SVGAGI. V gave up 6 bases and J gave up 4 bases, with 15 bases separating them. CDR3: CASSLYLQGTGELFF. As DNA, the CDR3 is TGTGCCAGCAGCTTATACCTCCAGGGCACCGGGGAGCTGTTTTTT.

The rearrangement links TRBV30 to TRBJ1-2; the D is unclear. CDR3 length: 15 amino acids. Germline V gene data show CDR1 as GTSNPN and CDR2 as SVGIG (reference sequence). Trimming removed 0 bases at V and 4 bases at J, with 15 bases between. CDR3 loop: CAWSVLGPLSYGYTF. The DNA for the CDR3 is TGTGCCTGGAGTGTTCTGGGCCCCCTATCCTATGGCTACACCTTC.

The rearrangement joins TRBV5-1 to TRBJ2-7; D is possibly TRBD1 (5 bases). Germline CDR1 SGHRS, CDR2 YFSETQ. Trimming removed 4 bases at V and 0 bases at J, with 8 bases between. This CDR3 has 13 residues. The CDR3 here is CASSPDISYEQYF. CDR3 DNA sequence: TGCGCCAGCAGCCCGGACATCTCCTACGAGCAGTACTTC.

J is TRBJ2-7 and V is TRBV27; D is possibly TRBD1 or TRBD2 (5 bases each). In germline, CDR1 is MNHEY, CDR2 SMNVEV (reference sequence). The CDR3 contains 14 residues. The ends were cut back, 2 bases at V and 2 bases at J, with 10 bases in the middle. CDR3 loop: CASSLRGVTYEQYF. The CDR3 DNA is TGTGCCAGCAGTTTACGAGGGGTCACCTACGAGCAGTACTTC.

The chain links TRBV29-1 to TRBJ1-1; TRBD1 aligns across 7 bases. With 6 bases clipped from V and 11 bases from J, the junction kept 9 bases outside the gene matches. The length of the CDR3 is 11 residues. Germline CDR1 is SQVTM and CDR2 is ANQGSEA. DNA for the CDR3: TGCAGCGTCCCTACAGGGGAATGGGCTTTCTTT. It translates to CSVPTGEWAFF.

The CDR3 loop is CASSQISKGGWTDTQYF. In DNA, the CDR3 is TGTGCCAGCAGCCAAATCTCCAAGGGGGGGTGGACAGATACGCAGTATTTT. The rearrangement uses TRBV14 and TRBJ2-3; D may be TRBD2 (7 bases). There are 17 residues in the CDR3. Germline assignment: CDR1 SGHDN and CDR2 FVKESK. V was pared by 2 bases and J by 3 bases, with 18 bases between.

This chain links TRBV3-1 (or the pseudogene TRBV3-2) with TRBJ1-2; no firm D call. Trimming stripped 4 bases from V and 3 bases from J, with 9 bases between. Germline V gives CDR1 LGHDT, CDR2 YNNKEL (reference sequence). The CDR3 has 13 amino acids. CDR3: CASSPDGDYGYTF. The CDR3, as DNA: TGTGCCAGCAGCCCGGACGGGGACTATGGCTACACCTTC.

The V gene is TRBV7-2, the J gene TRBJ2-5; the match to TRBD1 covers 8 bases. Losses at the gene ends were 3 bases for V and 4 bases for J; bases not matched to a gene: 1. CDR3 length: 13 amino acids. CDR1 is SGHTA and CDR2 is FQGNSA in the germline V gene. CDR3 protein: CASSFTGGETQYF. CDR3 DNA: TGTGCCAGCAGCTTTACAGGGGGAGAGACCCAGTACTTC.

As concerns this clone: Additional DNA sequences in this sample encode the identical CDR3. This chain links TRBV6-5 with TRBJ2-7, with 10 positions matching TRBD1. V shed 7 bases and J 0 bases; nucleotides not matched to a gene: 3. The germline V gene has CDR1 MNHEY and CDR2 SVGAGI. The CDR3 is 14 amino acids. Written as DNA, the CDR3 is TGTGCCAGCAACCGGGACAGGGGCTCCTACGAGCAGTACTTC. Translating it yields CASNRDRGSYEQYF.

In regard to this clone: Other DNA sequences in the same sample also yield this CDR3. The rearrangement joins TRBV12-3 or TRBV12-4 to TRBJ2-3, with D uncertain. V lost 1 base and J lost 5, with 4 bases in between. The CDR3 covers 12 residues. The CDR3: CASSLGGDTQYF. CDR3 DNA sequence: TGTGCCAGCAGTTTAGGGGGAGATACGCAGTATTTT.

The chain is built from TRBV7-2 and TRBJ2-6; D unresolved. V was clipped by 7 bases and J by 1 base, with 8 bases between them. The CDR3 totals 14 residues. Per the germline V gene, CDR1 is SGHTA and CDR2 is FQGNSA. The CDR3 bases are TGTGCCAGCACTCGGGCGTCTGGGGCCAACGTCCTGACTTTC. It codes for CASTRASGANVLTF.

This clone was counted a single time. V usage is TRBV7-9 and J usage is TRBJ1-1; possible D gene TRBD1, 6 bases. The CDR3 has 14 amino acids. CDR1 is SEHNR, CDR2 FQNEAQ, per germline (reference sequence). V lost 5 bases and J 1 base, leaving 11 bases between the germline ends. This CDR3 is CASSDPGANTEAFF. CDR3 nucleotides: TGTGCCAGCAGCGACCCAGGGGCGAACACTGAAGCTTTCTTT.

The chain links TRBV7-2 to TRBJ1-1; TRBD1 is a possible D gene (6 bases). The V end was cut by 5 bases, the J end by 6 bases, with 16 bases between. The CDR3 has 14 amino acids. Germline V gives CDR1 SGHTA, CDR2 FQGNSA. DNA of the CDR3: TGTGCCAGCAGCCTCGGAGGGGGGAATCCTGAAGCTTTCTTT. Its protein is CASSLGGGNPEAFF.

The gene calls are TRBV30 and TRBJ2-7, with TRBD1 as a possible D gene (5 bases). The CDR3 spans 12 residues. Germline-derived CDR1 and CDR2 are GTSNPN and SVGIG (reference sequence). The V gene lost 3 bases and the J gene lost 2 bases, with 8 bases spanning the gap. CDR3 amino acids: CAWRDIPYEQYF. The CDR3 DNA is TGTGCCTGGAGGGACATCCCCTACGAGCAGTACTTC.

The genes are TRBV29-1 and TRBJ2-7; D is perhaps TRBD2 (7 bases). The CDR3 has 11 amino acids. Germline V lookup: CDR1 SQVTM, CDR2 ANQGSEA. V shed 6 bases and J shed 5 bases, with 11 bases lying between them. CDR3 DNA sequence: TGCAGCGTGGGGGGGCTACACGAGCAGTACTTC. It yields the protein CSVGGLHEQYF.

This clone came up a few times. The chain employs TRBV7-2 and TRBJ2-3, with 10 nucleotides matching TRBD2. CDR1 SGHTA and CDR2 FQGNSA come from the germline V gene. This CDR3 is built from 14 residues. The V gene end was trimmed by 6 bases and the J gene end by 4 bases; junction bases not matched to a gene: 4. The CDR3, as DNA: TGTGCCAGCAGATTGACTAGCGGGCCAGATACGCAGTATTTT. Its protein product is CASRLTSGPDTQYF. Together with reference TRBV7-2 and TRBJ2-3, the CDR3 gives the full variable domain: GAGVSQSPSNKVTEKGKDVELRCDPISGHTALYWYRQSLGQGLEFLIYFQGNSAPDKSGLPSDRFSAERTGGSVSTLTIQRTQQEDSAVYLCASRLTSGPDTQYFGPGTRLTVL.

The gene calls are TRBV29-1 and TRBJ2-7, with 7 bases matching TRBD2. From germline, CDR1 is SQVTM and CDR2 ANQGSEA. The CDR3 has 14 residues. V gave up 6 bases and J gave up 4 bases; unmatched junction bases: 12. This CDR3 reads CSVTPGWGGYEQYF. In DNA, the CDR3 is TGCAGCGTGACCCCGGGTTGGGGGGGATACGAGCAGTACTTC.

The V call is TRBV30, the J call TRBJ1-1; 8 bases are shared with TRBD1. Trimming removed 6 bases from V and 4 bases from J; junction bases left unmatched: 4. Germline CDR1 and CDR2: GTSNPN and SVGIG (reference sequence). This CDR3 contains 12 residues. CDR3 coding DNA: TGTGCCTGCAACCAGGGGGCCACTGAAGCTTTCTTT. Protein sequence: CACNQGATEAFF.

This clone came up once. The CDR3 DNA reads TGCGCCAGCAGCCAAATAACACGGCAGGGTGGTGGCTACACCTTC. This translates into CASSQITRQGGGYTF. The chain employs TRBV4-3 and TRBJ1-2, with D maybe TRBD1 (5 bases). The CDR3 length is 15 residues. In germline, CDR1 is LGHNA, CDR2 YSLEER. Trimming cost V 2 bases and J 7 bases, with 17 bases left between them.

This clone was seen more than once but under ten times. The rearrangement joins TRBV30 to TRBJ1-3, with D hard to call. The CDR3 extends over 13 amino acids. The germline V gene has CDR1 GTSNPN and CDR2 SVGIG (reference sequence). V gave up 0 bases and J gave up 5 bases, with 8 bases separating them. The CDR3: CAWSVRRRNTIYF. CDR3 DNA sequence: TGTGCCTGGAGTGTACGTCGAAGAAACACCATATATTTT.

The table lists this clone with a few counts. The chain joins TRBV7-9 to TRBJ1-1, with no clear D. This CDR3 spans 14 amino acids. V was shortened by 5 bases and J by 4 bases, with 14 bases between the two germline ends. In germline, CDR1 is SEHNR, CDR2 FQNEAQ (reference sequence). The CDR3 protein is CASSLGGFVTEAFF. DNA for the CDR3: TGTGCCAGCAGCCTCGGTGGGTTCGTCACTGAAGCTTTCTTT. The full variable domain, in which reference TRBV7-9 and TRBJ1-1 provide the parts outside the CDR3, is DTGVSQNPRHKITKRGQNVTFRCDPISEHNRLYWYRQTLGQGPEFLTYFQNEAQLEKSRLLSDRFSAERPKGSFSTLEIQRTEQGDSAMYLCASSLGGFVTEAFFGQGTRLTVV.

The V and J genes are TRBV6-5 and TRBJ2-7; 7 bases align to TRBD2. Per germline, CDR1 MNHEY and CDR2 SVGAGI. The J segment lost 3 bases and the V segment lost 0 bases, leaving 2 bases of the junction unmatched. The CDR3 length is 14 residues. The CDR3 DNA reads as TGTGCCAGCAGTTACTCGGGAGGGCTCTACGAGCAGTACTTC. Its translation is CASSYSGGLYEQYF.

J is TRBJ1-1 and V is TRBV6-5; TRBD1 might be the D (5 bases). Deletions cut 6 bases from V and 1 base from J, with 15 bases between. The CDR3 is 15 residues long. Germline CDR1 and CDR2: MNHEY and SVGAGI. Here the CDR3 DNA reads TGTGCCAGCAGCCCCTTGGGCAGGGCGAACACTGAAGCTTTCTTT. Amino acid sequence: CASSPLGRANTEAFF.

The rearrangement links TRBV10-3 to TRBJ2-5; 9 nucleotides match TRBD1. Unmatched junction bases numbered 8, after V lost 8 bases and J lost 1 base. CDR1 ENHRY and CDR2 SYGVKD come from the germline V gene. The CDR3 runs 15 residues. For the CDR3, the DNA is TGTGCCATCTCCTGGACAGGGGAAAGCCAAGAGACCCAGTACTTC. Translation gives CAISWTGESQETQYF.

This clone was recorded only once. The chain uses TRBV18 and TRBJ1-4; 9 bases map to TRBD1. V lost 5 bases and J lost 7; bases outside the gene matches: 8. There are 15 residues in the CDR3. CDR1 and CDR2 from the germline V gene are KGHSH and LQKENI. Here the CDR3 reads CASSRDRAEFEKLFF. In DNA, the CDR3 is TGTGCCAGCTCAAGGGACAGGGCGGAGTTTGAAAAACTGTTTTTT.